This passage covers 19 T cell receptor beta chains from one sample sequenced in a study of T cells in Graves' hyperthyroidism and ophthalmopathy. The TCR beta CDR3 regions underwent amplification using RNA transcripts as the source. The HTBI primer set served for first-round RT-PCR of the TCR CDR3. TCRdb reprocessed the multiplex PCR reads with MiXCR, giving one entry per CDR3 protein. The sample includes some 650,000 distinct CDR3 sequences, 15% to 20% of them seen just once. Sequencing was performed on blood. These receptors originate from a woman in her forties with Graves' ophthalmopathy.

In this sample, this clonotype turned up many times. V and J are TRBV2 and TRBJ2-3; 9 bases match TRBD2. Germline V CDR1 and CDR2: SNHLY, FYNNEI. This CDR3 contains 17 residues. J lost 4 bases, V lost 5 bases, and 13 bases had no gene match. The CDR3 nucleotides read TGTGCCAGCAGTCATAAACTAGCGGGTTGGTCAGCAGATACGCAGTATTTT. Residues: CASSHKLAGWSADTQYF.

The chain couples TRBV6-1 to TRBJ1-5; D is perhaps TRBD1 (6 bases). The V gene lost 4 bases and the J gene lost 4 bases, with 8 bases spanning the gap. The CDR3 has 13 residues. Germline CDR1 MNHNS, CDR2 SASEGT. The chain's CDR3 is CASSVTGNQPQHF. As DNA, the CDR3 is TGTGCCAGCAGTGTTACAGGGAATCAGCCCCAGCATTTT.

Many counts were recorded for this clonotype. The chain employs TRBV4-1 and TRBJ2-5; tentatively, D is TRBD1 or TRBD2 (6 bases each). The V and J ends lost 1 base and 5 bases respectively, with 17 bases between them. The CDR3 runs 16 residues. Germline V gives CDR1 MGHRA, CDR2 YSYEKL. CDR3 bases: TGCGCCAGCAGCCAAGCGGTACGGGGGCGAGGGGAGACCCAGTACTTC. Protein sequence: CASSQAVRGRGETQYF.

The sample holds a few counts of this clonotype. The chain has TRBV14 and TRBJ2-3; D is undetermined. CDR1 SGHDN and CDR2 FVKESK come from the germline V gene. CDR3 length: 16 residues. The ends were cut back, 0 bases at V and 1 base at J, with 11 bases in the middle. The CDR3 DNA reads TGTGCCAGCAGCCAAGATGGCTACCAGGGCACAGATACGCAGTATTTT. Translating it yields CASSQDGYQGTDTQYF.

This clonotype was picked up a small number of times. V gene TRBV20-1 combines with J gene TRBJ2-5, with D maybe TRBD2 (7 bases). V was cut by 2 bases and J by 9 bases, with 16 bases left in between. The CDR3 runs to 13 residues. In germline, CDR1 is DFQATT, CDR2 SNEGSKA (reference sequence). CDR3 region: CSARPRGALSQYF. The CDR3 coding sequence is TGCAGTGCTAGACCCCGGGGGGCATTGTCCCAGTACTTC.

This clonotype has only a few counts. At one end, the junction sequence differs from germline, possibly due to a read error. V is TRBV10-3 and J is TRBJ2-7; no clear D gene. Germline V gives CDR1 ENHRY, CDR2 SYGVKD. There are 14 residues in the CDR3. The CDR3 here is CASSEADGSYEQYF. The CDR3 DNA sequence: TGTGCCAGCAGTGAAGCTGACGGATCGTACGAGCAGTACTTC.

This clonotype was recorded many times. CDR3 in DNA: TGTGCCAGCTCACTCAGGATGCAGGATGGTAACACTGAAGCTTTCTTT. Its protein is CASSLRMQDGNTEAFF. This sequence joins TRBV18 and TRBJ1-1; D call uncertain. The length of the CDR3 is 16 residues. The V gene lost 4 bases and the J gene lost 2 bases, with 17 bases spanning the gap. Per the germline V gene, CDR1 is KGHSH and CDR2 is LQKENI.

The rearrangement joins TRBV5-1 to TRBJ2-2; TRBD1 might be the D (6 bases). The germline gives CDR1 SGHRS, CDR2 YFSETQ. The CDR3 covers 15 residues. V was clipped by 0 bases and J by 4 bases, with 10 bases between them. The CDR3 coding sequence is TGCGCCAGCAGCTTGGCAGGGGCGGTCACCGGGGAGCTGTTTTTT. Translation gives CASSLAGAVTGELFF.

This clonotype turned up a few times. The J gene is TRBJ2-2, the V gene TRBV28; 8 bases line up with TRBD1. This CDR3 has 13 amino acids. Germline CDR1 is MDHEN and CDR2 is SYDVKM. CDR3 loop: CAAGGAPIGELFF. Here the CDR3 DNA reads TGTGCAGCAGGGGGCGCCCCTATCGGGGAGCTGTTTTTT.

The rearrangement links TRBV4-1 to TRBJ1-3; no reliable D call. The V and J ends lost 1 base and 4 bases respectively, with 14 bases between them. Germline V gives CDR1 MGHRA, CDR2 YSYEKL. The CDR3 extends over 16 amino acids. Here the CDR3 reads CASSQVGRGRGNTIYF. The CDR3 DNA follows: TGCGCCAGCAGCCAAGTCGGGCGCGGACGGGGAAACACCATATATTTT.

This clonotype was observed at least ten times. J is TRBJ2-1 and V is TRBV12-3 or TRBV12-4; no reliable D call. V was pared by 8 bases and J by 0 bases, with 14 bases between. This CDR3 region has 15 residues. For the CDR3, the DNA is TGTGCCAGCTCCCTCGACTCCTCCTCCTACAATGAGCAGTTCTTC. This gives the protein CASSLDSSSYNEQFF.

The table lists this clonotype with a few counts. The chain employs TRBV12-3 or TRBV12-4 and TRBJ2-6; no reliable D call. Trimming shortened V by 7 bases and J by 4 bases, and 8 bases separated the two germline ends. This CDR3 has 13 residues. This CDR3 reads CASTPPGANVLTF. As DNA, the CDR3 is TGTGCCAGCACCCCCCCAGGGGCCAACGTCCTGACTTTC.

The chain uses TRBV7-2 and TRBJ2-7; TRBD1 matches at 11 bases. This CDR3 region has 16 residues. CDR1 is SGHTA and CDR2 is FQGNSA in the germline V gene. V shed 2 bases and J 5 bases; nucleotides not matched to a gene: 8. CDR3 nucleotide sequence: TGTGCCAGCAGCTTACAGGCGGACAGGGGGCCCCACGAGCAGTACTTC. This encodes CASSLQADRGPHEQYF. The full variable domain, completed using reference TRBV7-2 and TRBJ2-7, is GAGVSQSPSNKVTEKGKDVELRCDPISGHTALYWYRQSLGQGLEFLIYFQGNSAPDKSGLPSDRFSAERTGGSVSTLTIQRTQQEDSAVYLCASSLQADRGPHEQYFGPGTRLTVT.

This clonotype was recorded a few times. The chain employs TRBV3-1 and TRBJ2-1; 8 bases are a match to TRBD2. The CDR3 length is 15 residues. The germline V gene has CDR1 LGHDT and CDR2 YNNKEL (reference sequence). Losses at the gene ends were 4 bases for V and 5 bases for J; bases not matched to a gene: 7. This CDR3 is CASSRAGGPHNEQFF. CDR3 DNA sequence: TGTGCCAGCAGCCGTGCGGGAGGACCCCACAATGAGCAGTTCTTC.

Note on this clonotype: A much more abundant neighbour one base away suggests this may be a read error. J is TRBJ2-1 and V is TRBV27, with D maybe TRBD2 (5 bases). This CDR3 spans 15 amino acids. Germline-derived CDR1 and CDR2 are MNHEY and SMNVEV (reference sequence). CDR3 sequence: CASTPYRGVDNGQFF. CDR3 nucleotide sequence: TGTGCCAGCACCCCCTATCGGGGAGTCGACAATGGGCAGTTCTTC.

This clonotype was seen a single time. The chain has TRBV7-9 and TRBJ2-1; perhaps TRBD1 as D (7 bases). CDR3 length equals 15 residues. The V and J ends lost 4 bases and 3 bases respectively, with 13 bases between them. CDR1 and CDR2 from the germline V gene are SEHNR and FQNEAQ (reference sequence). The CDR3 bases are TGTGCCAGCAGCTCCGGGGGACAGAACTACAATGAGCAGTTCTTC. The encoded protein is CASSSGGQNYNEQFF.

The chain couples TRBV6-1 to TRBJ2-3, with a weak D call TRBD2 (7 bases). Trimming took off 4 bases at V and 6 bases at J, with 14 bases between the two ends. This CDR3 region has 14 residues. Looked up from germline, CDR1 is MNHNS and CDR2 is SASEGT. The CDR3 protein is CASSVRGAGDTQYF. In DNA form, the CDR3 reads TGTGCCAGCAGTGTCCGGGGGGCGGGGGATACGCAGTATTTT.

This clonotype has a single count. The chain uses TRBV20-1 and TRBJ1-1; 9 bases are shared with TRBD1. CDR1 and CDR2 (germline): DFQATT, SNEGSKA (reference sequence). V lost 6 bases to trimming and J lost 3 bases; unmatched junction nucleotides: 14. CDR3 length: 16 residues. The DNA for the CDR3 is TGCAGTGCCGATACACCCGGGACAGGGACTGACACTGAAGCTTTCTTT. It translates to CSADTPGTGTDTEAFF.

This clonotype was counted many times. V and J are TRBV18 and TRBJ2-7; D is tentatively TRBD1 or TRBD2 (5 bases each). Germline V gives CDR1 KGHSH, CDR2 LQKENI. The CDR3 spans 13 residues. V gave up 0 bases and J gave up 2 bases, with 5 bases separating them. This CDR3 is CASSPPGAYEQYF. As DNA, the CDR3 is TGTGCCAGCTCACCACCGGGGGCCTACGAGCAGTACTTC.